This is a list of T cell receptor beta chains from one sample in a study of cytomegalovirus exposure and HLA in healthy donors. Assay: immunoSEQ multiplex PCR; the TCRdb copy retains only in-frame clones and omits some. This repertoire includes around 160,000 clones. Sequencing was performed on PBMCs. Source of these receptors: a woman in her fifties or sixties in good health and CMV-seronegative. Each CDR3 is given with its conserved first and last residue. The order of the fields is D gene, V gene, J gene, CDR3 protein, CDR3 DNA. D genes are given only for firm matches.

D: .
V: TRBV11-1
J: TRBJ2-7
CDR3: CASSLVGSSYEQYF
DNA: TGTGCCAGCAGCTTAGTAGGGAGCTCCTACGAGCAGTACTTC

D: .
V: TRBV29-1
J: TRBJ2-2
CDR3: CSVSSGTNTGELFF
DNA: TGCAGCGTTTCTTCGGGGACGAACACCGGGGAGCTGTTTTTT

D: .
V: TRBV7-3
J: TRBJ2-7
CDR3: CASSLTGQSSYEQYF
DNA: TGTGCCAGCAGCTTAACAGGACAGAGCTCCTACGAGCAGTACTTC

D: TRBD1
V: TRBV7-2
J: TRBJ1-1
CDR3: CASSPQGAITEAFF
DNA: TGTGCCAGCAGCCCACAGGGGGCGATAACTGAAGCTTTCTTT

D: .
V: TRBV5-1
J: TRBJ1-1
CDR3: CASSLVSGTEAFF
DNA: TGCGCCAGCAGCTTGGTTTCGGGCACTGAAGCTTTCTTT

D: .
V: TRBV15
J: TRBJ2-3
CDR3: CATSRGLSDTQYF
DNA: TGTGCCACCAGCAGAGGACTTTCTGATACGCAGTATTTT

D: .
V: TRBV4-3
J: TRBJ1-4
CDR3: CASSLGLTNEKLFF
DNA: TGCGCCAGCAGCCTAGGACTAACGAATGAAAAACTGTTTTTT

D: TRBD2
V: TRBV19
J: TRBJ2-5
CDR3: CASSKMALAVAQETQYF
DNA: TGTGCCAGTAGTAAAATGGCGCTAGCGGTAGCCCAAGAGACCCAGTACTTC

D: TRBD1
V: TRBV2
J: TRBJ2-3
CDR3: CASSIQGDPDTQYF
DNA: TGTGCCAGCAGTATACAGGGGGATCCAGATACGCAGTATTTT

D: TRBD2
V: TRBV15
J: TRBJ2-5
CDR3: CATSRALGGGEETQYF
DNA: TGTGCCACCAGCAGAGCCCTAGGCGGGGGGGAAGAGACCCAGTACTTC

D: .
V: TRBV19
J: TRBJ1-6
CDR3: CASRAGASSYNSPLHF
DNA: TGTGCCAGTAGAGCAGGGGCGAGCTCCTATAATTCACCCCTCCACTTT

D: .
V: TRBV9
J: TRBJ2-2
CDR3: CTSSVRGNTGELFF
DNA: TGTACCAGCAGCGTTCGGGGGAACACCGGGGAGCTGTTTTTT

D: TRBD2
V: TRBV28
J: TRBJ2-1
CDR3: CATATSGTLNEQFF
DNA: TGTGCCACTGCAACTAGCGGAACTCTCAATGAGCAGTTCTTC

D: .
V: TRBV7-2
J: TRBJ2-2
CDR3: CASSLGTVDTGELFF
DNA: TGTGCCAGCAGCTTAGGCACGGTGGACACCGGGGAGCTGTTTTTT

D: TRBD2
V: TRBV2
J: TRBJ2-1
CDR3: CASITGLANEQFF
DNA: TGTGCCAGCATAACGGGACTAGCGAATGAGCAGTTCTTC